The 14 T cell receptor beta chains below come from one sample, sequenced in a study of OX40 agonist ivuxolimab in advanced cancers. Clones were sequenced by immunoSEQ multiplex PCR, and TCRdb holds only the in-frame ones, with some missing. The table shows roughly 60,000 clones, with about four fifths occurring only once. The starting material was CD4+ or CD8+ T cells sorted from blood, obtained in a trial of the OX40 agonist ivuxolimab. The receptors shown here come from an adult with an advanced solid tumor such as melanoma, head and neck, liver or kidney cancer.

The CDR3 region is CASSPKASGSGPYEQYF. The CDR3 DNA is TGTGCCAGCAGCCCAAAAGCTAGCGGGAGTGGCCCCTACGAGCAGTACTTC. The rearrangement uses TRBV7-8 and TRBJ2-7; 10 bases align to TRBD2. This CDR3 contains 17 residues. CDR1 is SGHVS and CDR2 is FQNEAQ in the germline V gene. Trimming removed 5 bases from V and 2 bases from J; junction bases left unmatched: 12.

Remarks on this clone: The sample holds other DNA sequences that translate to the same CDR3. V gene TRBV28 combines with J gene TRBJ1-1; TRBD1 is a possible D gene (5 bases). V was clipped by 3 bases and J by 4 bases, with 12 bases between them. CDR3 length: 14 amino acids. Germline V CDR1 and CDR2: MDHEN, SYDVKM. The CDR3 here is CASSFGGSSTEAFF. DNA of the CDR3: TGTGCCAGCAGTTTTGGGGGATCTAGCACTGAAGCTTTCTTT.

The chain employs TRBV7-9 and TRBJ1-1; 7 bases are shared with TRBD1. From germline, CDR1 is SEHNR and CDR2 FQNEAQ (reference sequence). The V segment lost 4 bases and the J segment 0 bases; nucleotides outside the gene matches: 11. This CDR3 has 17 amino acids. This chain's CDR3 is CASSSRQGFHMNTEAFF. CDR3 nucleotides: TGTGCCAGCAGCTCACGACAGGGCTTCCACATGAACACTGAAGCTTTCTTT.

Here the CDR3 DNA reads TGTGCCAGCAGCCTCAACAGGGCCCTGACCGGGGAGCTGTTTTTT. It yields the protein CASSLNRALTGELFF. V usage is TRBV7-8 and J usage is TRBJ2-2, with D tentatively TRBD1 (6 bases). The CDR3 spans 15 residues. The germline gives CDR1 SGHVS, CDR2 FQNEAQ. V lost 5 bases and J lost 5, with 15 bases in between.

The V call is TRBV19, the J call TRBJ1-5; TRBD1 aligns across 7 bases. The CDR3 has 18 amino acids. V shed 6 bases, J shed 6 bases, and the junction held 20 bases outside the gene matches. The V gene's germline CDR1 is LNHDA and CDR2 SQIVND (reference sequence). The CDR3 region has the DNA TGTGCCAGTAGGCCCAGACTAAGGGGGCAAAATCGGGCTCAGCCCCAGCATTTT. Translated, it gives CASRPRLRGQNRAQPQHF.

In DNA form, the CDR3 reads TGCGCCAGCAGTCGCCCCGGGACAGGGGCCTCGAACACTGAAGCTTTCTTT. It yields the protein CASSRPGTGASNTEAFF. The V and J genes are TRBV23-1 and TRBJ1-1, with 10 positions matching TRBD1. TRBV23-1 is an open reading frame, and its role is uncertain. There are 17 residues in the CDR3. With V trimmed by 4 bases and J by 1 base, 9 bases remained unmatched.

This rearrangement joins TRBV7-8 to TRBJ2-1, with 13 bases identical to TRBD2. Trimming took 5 bases from V and 0 from J; bases not matched to a gene: 13. CDR3 length equals 20 residues. CDR1 is SGHVS, CDR2 FQNEAQ, per germline. CDR3 DNA sequence: TGTGCCAGCAGCCCATTGGGACTAGCGGGACCGGACATCTCCTACAATGAGCAGTTCTTC. Amino acids: CASSPLGLAGPDISYNEQFF.

The V call is TRBV20-1, the J call TRBJ2-7, with a possible D match to TRBD1 (6 bases). The CDR3 loop spans 11 amino acids. The V gene's germline CDR1 is DFQATT and CDR2 SNEGSKA (reference sequence). Here the CDR3 DNA reads TGCAGCGGACAGAGCTCCTACGAGCAGTACTTC. This gives the protein CSGQSSYEQYF.

J is TRBJ2-5 and V is TRBV18, with TRBD2 as a possible D gene (6 bases). CDR1 KGHSH and CDR2 LQKENI come from the germline V gene. CDR3 size: 14 residues. Trimming pared 3 bases from V and 2 bases from J, leaving 10 bases between. The CDR3 coding sequence is TGTGCCAGCTCACCCGGGAGCCCGCAAGAGACCCAGTACTTC. It specifies CASSPGSPQETQYF.

Only a few counts were recorded for this clone. The J gene is TRBJ1-1, the V gene TRBV5-5; tentatively, D is TRBD1 (6 bases). Trimming took 0 bases from V and 11 from J, leaving 14 bases between them. Germline V gives CDR1 SGHKS, CDR2 YYEKEE (reference sequence). The CDR3 loop spans 13 amino acids. The CDR3 protein is CASSLVLQGSAFF. The CDR3 DNA sequence: TGTGCCAGCAGCTTGGTTTTGCAGGGGTCGGCTTTCTTT.

This clone was counted a few times. This sequence joins TRBV2 and TRBJ2-7; D is unresolved. Trimming shortened V by 6 bases and J by 1 base, and 10 bases separated the two germline ends. This CDR3 spans 13 amino acids. The germline gives CDR1 SNHLY, CDR2 FYNNEI. CDR3 region: CASSTSVSYEQYF. CDR3 bases: TGTGCCAGCAGCACAAGTGTATCCTACGAGCAGTACTTC.

The CDR3 DNA reads TGTGCCAGCAGCCCGGAAGGGGGCGGGGTCACAGATACGCAGTATTTT. It is translated as CASSPEGGGVTDTQYF. The chain combines TRBV7-2 with TRBJ2-3; perhaps TRBD1 as D (7 bases). Germline CDR1 is SGHTA and CDR2 is FQGNSA. CDR3 size: 16 residues. V lost 5 bases and J 2 bases, leaving 17 bases between the germline ends.

V usage is TRBV5-4 and J usage is TRBJ2-5; TRBD2 is a possible D gene (6 bases). V dropped 6 bases and J dropped 5 bases, with 20 bases sitting between them. This CDR3 comprises 15 residues. CDR1 and CDR2 (germline): SGHNT, YYREEE (reference sequence). CDR3 sequence reads: CASTRRDRLEETQYF. CDR3 sequence (DNA): TGTGCCAGCACAAGGAGGGACCGCCTAGAGGAGACCCAGTACTTC. Looking up the rest from reference TRBV5-4 and TRBJ2-5 gives the full variable domain: ETGVTQSPTHLIKTRGQQVTLRCSSQSGHNTVSWYQQALGQGPQFIFQYYREEENGRGNFPPRFSGLQFPNYSSELNVNALELDDSALYLCASTRRDRLEETQYFGPGTRLLVL.

The rearrangement links TRBV28 to TRBJ1-5, with D unresolved. CDR1 is MDHEN and CDR2 is SYDVKM in the germline V gene. Trimming removed 5 bases at V and 3 bases at J, with 11 bases between. CDR3 length equals 14 residues. Written as DNA, the CDR3 is TGTGCCAGCAGTGGGGTGGCAGTCAATCAGCCCCAGCATTTT. Amino acids: CASSGVAVNQPQHF.